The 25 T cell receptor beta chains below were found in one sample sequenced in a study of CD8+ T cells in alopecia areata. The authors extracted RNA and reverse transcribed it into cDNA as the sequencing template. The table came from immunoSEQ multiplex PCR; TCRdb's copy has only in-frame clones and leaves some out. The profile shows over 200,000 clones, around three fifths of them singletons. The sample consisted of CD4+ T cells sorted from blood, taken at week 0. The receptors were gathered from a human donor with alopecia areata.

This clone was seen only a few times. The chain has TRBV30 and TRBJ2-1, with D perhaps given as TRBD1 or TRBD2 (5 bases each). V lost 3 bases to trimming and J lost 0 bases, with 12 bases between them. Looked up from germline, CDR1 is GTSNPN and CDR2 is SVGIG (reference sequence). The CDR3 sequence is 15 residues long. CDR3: CAWSPPGPSYNEQFF. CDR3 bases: TGTGCCTGGAGCCCCCCGGGGCCCTCCTACAATGAGCAGTTCTTC.

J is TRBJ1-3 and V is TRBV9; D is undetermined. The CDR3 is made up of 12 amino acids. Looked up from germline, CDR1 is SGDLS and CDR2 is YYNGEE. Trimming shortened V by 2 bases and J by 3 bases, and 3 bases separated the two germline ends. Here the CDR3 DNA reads TGTGCCAGCAGCGTCTTTGGAAACACCATATATTTT. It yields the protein CASSVFGNTIYF.

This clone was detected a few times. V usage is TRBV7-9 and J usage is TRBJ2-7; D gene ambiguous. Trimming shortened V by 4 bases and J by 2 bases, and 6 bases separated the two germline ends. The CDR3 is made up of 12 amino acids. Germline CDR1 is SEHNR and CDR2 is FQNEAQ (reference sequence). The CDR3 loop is CASSSDTYEQYF. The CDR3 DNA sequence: TGTGCCAGCAGCTCTGACACCTACGAGCAGTACTTC.

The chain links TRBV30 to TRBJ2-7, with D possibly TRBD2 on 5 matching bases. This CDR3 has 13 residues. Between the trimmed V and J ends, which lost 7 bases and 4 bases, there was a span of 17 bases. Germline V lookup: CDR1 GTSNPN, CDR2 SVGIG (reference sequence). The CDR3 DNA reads TGTGCCTTAGAGCGTGGGAGCTTATACGAGCAGTACTTC. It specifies CALERGSLYEQYF.

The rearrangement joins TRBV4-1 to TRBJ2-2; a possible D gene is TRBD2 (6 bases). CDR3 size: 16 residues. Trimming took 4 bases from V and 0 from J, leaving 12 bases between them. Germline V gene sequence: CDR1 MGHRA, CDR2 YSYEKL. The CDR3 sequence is CASSPAGGTNTGELFF. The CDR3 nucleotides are TGCGCCAGCAGCCCGGCCGGCGGGACGAACACCGGGGAGCTGTTTTTT.

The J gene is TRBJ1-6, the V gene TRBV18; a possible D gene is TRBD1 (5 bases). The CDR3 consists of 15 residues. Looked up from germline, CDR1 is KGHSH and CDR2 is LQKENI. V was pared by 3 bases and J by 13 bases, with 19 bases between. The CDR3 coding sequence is TGTGCCAGCTCACCTCCGAGGGACGGACCCAGGCCCCTCCACTTT. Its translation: CASSPPRDGPRPLHF.

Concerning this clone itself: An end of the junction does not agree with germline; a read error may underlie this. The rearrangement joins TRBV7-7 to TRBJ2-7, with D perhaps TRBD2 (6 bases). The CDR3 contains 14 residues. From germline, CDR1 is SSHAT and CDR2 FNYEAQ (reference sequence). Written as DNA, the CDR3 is TGTGCTAGCAGTAAGGGAACTAGCCCACTCGAGCAGTACTTC. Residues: CASSKGTSPLEQYF.

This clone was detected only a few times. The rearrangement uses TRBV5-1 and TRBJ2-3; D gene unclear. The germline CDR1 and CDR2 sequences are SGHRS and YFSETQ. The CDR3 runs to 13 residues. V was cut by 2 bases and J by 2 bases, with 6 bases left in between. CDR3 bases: TGCGCCAGCAGCTTCCTGTACACAGATACGCAGTATTTT. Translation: CASSFLYTDTQYF.

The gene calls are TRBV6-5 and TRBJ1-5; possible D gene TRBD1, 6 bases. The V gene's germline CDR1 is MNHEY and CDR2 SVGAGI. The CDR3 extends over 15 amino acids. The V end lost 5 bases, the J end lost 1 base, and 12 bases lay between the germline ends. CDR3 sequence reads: CASSPHGQSNQPQHF. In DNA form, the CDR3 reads TGTGCCAGCAGTCCCCACGGACAGAGCAATCAGCCCCAGCATTTT.

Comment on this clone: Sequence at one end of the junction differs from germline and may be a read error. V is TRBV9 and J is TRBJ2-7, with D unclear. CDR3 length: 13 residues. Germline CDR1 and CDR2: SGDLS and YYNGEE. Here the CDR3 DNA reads TGTGCCAGCAGCGTAGGAACGTCCTACGAACAGTACTTC. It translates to CASSVGTSYEQYF.

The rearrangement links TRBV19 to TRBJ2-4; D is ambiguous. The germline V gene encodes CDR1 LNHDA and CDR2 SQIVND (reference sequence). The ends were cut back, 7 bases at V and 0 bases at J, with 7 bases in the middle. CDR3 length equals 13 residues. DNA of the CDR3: TGTGCCAGTACCAATTTAGCCAAAAACATTCAGTACTTC. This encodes CASTNLAKNIQYF.

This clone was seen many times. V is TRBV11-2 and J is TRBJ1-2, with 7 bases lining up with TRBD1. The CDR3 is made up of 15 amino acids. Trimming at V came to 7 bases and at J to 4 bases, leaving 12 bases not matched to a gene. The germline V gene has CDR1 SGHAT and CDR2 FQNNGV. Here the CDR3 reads CASIPQAGGIYGYTF. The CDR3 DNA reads TGTGCCAGCATCCCCCAGGCAGGGGGGATCTATGGCTACACCTTC.

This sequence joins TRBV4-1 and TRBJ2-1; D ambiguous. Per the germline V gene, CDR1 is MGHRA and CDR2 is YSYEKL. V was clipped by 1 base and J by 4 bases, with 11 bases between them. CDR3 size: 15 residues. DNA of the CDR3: TGCGCCAGCAGCCAAGTACAAAGCCCTTACAATGAGCAGTTCTTC. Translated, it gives CASSQVQSPYNEQFF.

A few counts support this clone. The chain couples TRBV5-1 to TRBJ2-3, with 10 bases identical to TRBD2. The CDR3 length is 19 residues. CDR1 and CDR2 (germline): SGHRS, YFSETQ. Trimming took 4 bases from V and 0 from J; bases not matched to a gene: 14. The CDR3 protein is CASSTPVAGGITSTDTQYF. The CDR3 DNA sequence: TGCGCCAGCAGCACCCCGGTAGCGGGGGGCATCACTAGCACAGATACGCAGTATTTT.

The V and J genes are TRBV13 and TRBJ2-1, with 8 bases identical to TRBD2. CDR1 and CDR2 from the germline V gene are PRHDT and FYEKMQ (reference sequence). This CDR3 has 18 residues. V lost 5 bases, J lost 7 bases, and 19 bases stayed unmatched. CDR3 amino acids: CASSPGRIRAKRGNEQFF. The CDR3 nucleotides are TGTGCCAGCAGCCCAGGCCGGATTCGGGCCAAGCGGGGGAATGAGCAGTTCTTC.

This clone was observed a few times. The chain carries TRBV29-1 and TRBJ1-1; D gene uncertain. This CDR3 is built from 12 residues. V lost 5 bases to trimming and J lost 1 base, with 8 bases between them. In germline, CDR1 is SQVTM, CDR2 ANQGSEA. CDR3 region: CSVKGPNTEAFF. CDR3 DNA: TGCAGCGTTAAGGGTCCGAACACTGAAGCTTTCTTT.

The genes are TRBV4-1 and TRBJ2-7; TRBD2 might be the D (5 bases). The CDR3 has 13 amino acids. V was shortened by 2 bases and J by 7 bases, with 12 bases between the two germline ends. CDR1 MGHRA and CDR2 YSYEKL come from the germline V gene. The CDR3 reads CASSQHGPGEQYF. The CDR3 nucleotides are TGCGCCAGCAGCCAACACGGACCGGGAGAGCAGTACTTC.

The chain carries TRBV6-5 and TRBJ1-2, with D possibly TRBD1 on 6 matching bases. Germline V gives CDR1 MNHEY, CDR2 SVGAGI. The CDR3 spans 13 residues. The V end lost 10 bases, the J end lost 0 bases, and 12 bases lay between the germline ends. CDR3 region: CATRTASNYGYTF. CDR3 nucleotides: TGTGCCACCCGGACAGCGTCTAACTATGGCTACACCTTC.

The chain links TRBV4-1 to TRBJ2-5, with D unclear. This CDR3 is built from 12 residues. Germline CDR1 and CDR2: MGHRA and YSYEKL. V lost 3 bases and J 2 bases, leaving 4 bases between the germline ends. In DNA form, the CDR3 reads TGCGCCAGCAGCCACCCTCAAGAGACCCAGTACTTC. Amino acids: CASSHPQETQYF.

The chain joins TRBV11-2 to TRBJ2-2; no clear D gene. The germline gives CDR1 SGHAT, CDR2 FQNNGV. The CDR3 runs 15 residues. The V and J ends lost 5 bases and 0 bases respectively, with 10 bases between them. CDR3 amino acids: CASSRSLANTGELFF. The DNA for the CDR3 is TGTGCCAGCAGCCGATCATTAGCGAACACCGGGGAGCTGTTTTTT.

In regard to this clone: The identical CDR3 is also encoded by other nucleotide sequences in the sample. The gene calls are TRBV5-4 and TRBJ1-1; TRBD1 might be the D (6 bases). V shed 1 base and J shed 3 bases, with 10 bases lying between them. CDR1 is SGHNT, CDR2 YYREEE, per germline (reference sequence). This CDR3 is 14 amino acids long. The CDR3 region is CASSLWGADTEAFF. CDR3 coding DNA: TGTGCCAGCAGCTTGTGGGGGGCAGACACTGAAGCTTTCTTT.

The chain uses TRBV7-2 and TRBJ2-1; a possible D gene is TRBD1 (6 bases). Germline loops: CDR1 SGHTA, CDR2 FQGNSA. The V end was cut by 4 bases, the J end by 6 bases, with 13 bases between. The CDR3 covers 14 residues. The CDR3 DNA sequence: TGTGCCAGCAGCTCGCTGTTAGGGGGCAATGAGCAGTTCTTC. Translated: CASSSLLGGNEQFF.

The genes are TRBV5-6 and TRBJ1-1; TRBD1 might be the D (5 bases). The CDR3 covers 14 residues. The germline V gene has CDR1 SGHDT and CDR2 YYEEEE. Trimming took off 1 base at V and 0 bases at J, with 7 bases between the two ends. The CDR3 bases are TGTGCCAGCAGCTTGCGGGGCATGAACACTGAAGCTTTCTTT. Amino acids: CASSLRGMNTEAFF.

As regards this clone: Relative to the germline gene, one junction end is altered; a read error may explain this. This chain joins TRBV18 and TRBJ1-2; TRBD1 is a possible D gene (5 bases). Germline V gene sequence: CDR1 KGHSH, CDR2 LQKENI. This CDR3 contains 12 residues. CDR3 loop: CASSANRDVPPF. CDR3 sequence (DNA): TGTGCCAGCTCAGCGAACCGGGACGTCCCACCTTTC.

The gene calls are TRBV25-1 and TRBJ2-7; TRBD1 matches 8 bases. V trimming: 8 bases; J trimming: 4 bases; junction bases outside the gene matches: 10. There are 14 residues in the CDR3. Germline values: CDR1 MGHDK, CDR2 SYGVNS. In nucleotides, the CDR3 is TGTGCCAGCCAAACCGGACAGGGCGGGTACGAGCAGTACTTC. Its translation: CASQTGQGGYEQYF.